This T cell receptor (beta chain) was recovered during a study of blood T cell repertoires in COVID-19. Looking at the study overall: The United States, Italy and Spain were the sources of the acute and convalescent COVID-19 samples.

In the study's own analysis: Amplification from reference gene primers served as the basis for estimated nucleated cell counts. Sequencing was performed with immunoSEQ multiplex PCR; in TCRdb, only in-frame clones are kept and a portion is missing. V, J and clone size derive from that table, while D and trimming were established from the DNA sequence. There are 30,000 to 45,000 clones in the sample; 85% to 90% occur only once, and 9% to 13% lies in the top ten. This CDR3 contains 15 residues. The J segment lost 3 bases and the V segment lost 4 bases, leaving 4 bases of the junction unmatched. The germline CDR1 and CDR2 sequences are PRHDT and FYEKMQ (reference sequence).

Sequencing used peripheral blood. The J gene is TRBJ2-7, the V gene TRBV13, with 12 bases fitting TRBD2. The receptor was derived from a man aged 65 to 85 with acute or convalescent COVID-19. The DNA of the CDR3 is TGTGCCAGCAGCTGGGCGACTAGCGGGAGCTACGAGCAGTACTTC. Translation gives CASSWATSGSYEQYF. The full variable domain, in which reference TRBV13 and TRBJ2-7 provide the parts outside the CDR3, is AAGVIQSPRHLIKEKRETATLKCYPIPRHDTVYWYQQGPGQDPQFLISFYEKMQSDKGSIPDRFSAQQFSDYHSELNMSSLELGDSALYFCASSWATSGSYEQYFGPGTRLTVT.